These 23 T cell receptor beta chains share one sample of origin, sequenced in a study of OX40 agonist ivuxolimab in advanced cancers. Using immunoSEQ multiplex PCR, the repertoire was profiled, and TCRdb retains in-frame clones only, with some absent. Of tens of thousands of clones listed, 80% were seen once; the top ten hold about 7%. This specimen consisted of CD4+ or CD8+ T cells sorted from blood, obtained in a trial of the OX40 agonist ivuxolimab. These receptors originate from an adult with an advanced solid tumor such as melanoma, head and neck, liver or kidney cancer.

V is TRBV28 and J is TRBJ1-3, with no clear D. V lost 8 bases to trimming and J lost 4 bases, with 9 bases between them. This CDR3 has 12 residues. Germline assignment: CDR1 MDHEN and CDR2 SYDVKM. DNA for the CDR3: TGTGCCAGCGGAGGGCTGGGAAACACCATATATTTT. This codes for CASGGLGNTIYF. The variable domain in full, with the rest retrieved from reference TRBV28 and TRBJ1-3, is DVKVTQSSRYLVKRTGEKVFLECVQDMDHENMFWYRQDPGLGLRLIYFSYDVKMKEKGDIPEGYSVSREKKERFSLILESASTNQTSMYLCASGGLGNTIYFGEGSWLTVV.

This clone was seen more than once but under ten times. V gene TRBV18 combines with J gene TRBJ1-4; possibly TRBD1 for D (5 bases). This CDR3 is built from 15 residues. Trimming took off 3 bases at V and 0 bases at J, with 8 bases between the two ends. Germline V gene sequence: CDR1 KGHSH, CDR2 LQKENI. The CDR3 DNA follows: TGTGCCAGCTCACCGGAGACAGCAACTAATGAAAAACTGTTTTTT. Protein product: CASSPETATNEKLFF.

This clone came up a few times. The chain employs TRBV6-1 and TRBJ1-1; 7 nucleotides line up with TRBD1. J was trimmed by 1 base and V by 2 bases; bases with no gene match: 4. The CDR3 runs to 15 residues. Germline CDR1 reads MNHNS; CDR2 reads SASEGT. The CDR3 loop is CASSESRTGNTEAFF. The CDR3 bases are TGTGCCAGCAGTGAATCACGGACAGGGAACACTGAAGCTTTCTTT.

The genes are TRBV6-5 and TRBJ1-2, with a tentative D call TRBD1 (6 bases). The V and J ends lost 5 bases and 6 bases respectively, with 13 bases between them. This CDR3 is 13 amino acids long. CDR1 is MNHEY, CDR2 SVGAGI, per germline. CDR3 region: CASSTPGVHGYTF. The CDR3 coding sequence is TGTGCCAGCAGTACCCCAGGGGTGCATGGCTACACCTTC.

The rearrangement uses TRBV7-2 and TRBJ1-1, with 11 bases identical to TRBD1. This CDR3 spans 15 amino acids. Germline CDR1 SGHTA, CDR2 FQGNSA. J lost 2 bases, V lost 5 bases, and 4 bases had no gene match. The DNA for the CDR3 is TGTGCCAGCAGCGTCAGGACAGGGGGCAACACTGAAGCTTTCTTT. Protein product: CASSVRTGGNTEAFF.

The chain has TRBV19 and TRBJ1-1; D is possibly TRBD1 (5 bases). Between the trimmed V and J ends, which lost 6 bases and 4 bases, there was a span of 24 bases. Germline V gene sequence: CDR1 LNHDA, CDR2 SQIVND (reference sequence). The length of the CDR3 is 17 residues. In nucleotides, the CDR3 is TGTGCCAGTAGACAAAGACTTGGGTATGGGGGGGGCACTGAAGCTTTCTTT. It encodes CASRQRLGYGGGTEAFF.

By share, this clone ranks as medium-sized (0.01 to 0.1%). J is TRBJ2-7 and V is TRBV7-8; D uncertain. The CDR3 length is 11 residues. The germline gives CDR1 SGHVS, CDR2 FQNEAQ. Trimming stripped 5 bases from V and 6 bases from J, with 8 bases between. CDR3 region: CASSATSEQYF. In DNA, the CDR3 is TGTGCCAGCAGCGCGACATCCGAGCAGTACTTC.

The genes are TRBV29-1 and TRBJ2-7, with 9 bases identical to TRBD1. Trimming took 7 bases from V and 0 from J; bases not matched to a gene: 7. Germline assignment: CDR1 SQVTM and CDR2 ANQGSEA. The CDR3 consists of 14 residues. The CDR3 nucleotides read TGCAGCGCCCGGGACAGGGAACACTCCTACGAGCAGTACTTC. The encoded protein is CSARDREHSYEQYF.

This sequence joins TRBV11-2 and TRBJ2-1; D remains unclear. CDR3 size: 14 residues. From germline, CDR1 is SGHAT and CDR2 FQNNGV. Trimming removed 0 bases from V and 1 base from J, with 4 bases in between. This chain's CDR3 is CASSLEASYNEQFF. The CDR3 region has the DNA TGTGCCAGCAGCTTAGAAGCATCCTACAATGAGCAGTTCTTC.

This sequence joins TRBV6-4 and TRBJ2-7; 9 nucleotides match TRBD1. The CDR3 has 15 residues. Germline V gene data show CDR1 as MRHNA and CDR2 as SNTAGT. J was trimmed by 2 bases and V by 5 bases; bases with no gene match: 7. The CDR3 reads CASSLRTGAAYEQYF. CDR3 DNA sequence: TGTGCCAGCAGTCTACGGACAGGGGCGGCCTACGAGCAGTACTTC.

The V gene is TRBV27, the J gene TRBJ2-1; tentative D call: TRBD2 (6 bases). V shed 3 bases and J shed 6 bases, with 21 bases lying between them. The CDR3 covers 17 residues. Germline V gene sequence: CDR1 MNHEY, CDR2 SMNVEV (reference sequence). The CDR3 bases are TGTGCCAGCAGTTTTATTAGCGGAACCCCGCTTGGCAATGAGCAGTTCTTC. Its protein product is CASSFISGTPLGNEQFF.

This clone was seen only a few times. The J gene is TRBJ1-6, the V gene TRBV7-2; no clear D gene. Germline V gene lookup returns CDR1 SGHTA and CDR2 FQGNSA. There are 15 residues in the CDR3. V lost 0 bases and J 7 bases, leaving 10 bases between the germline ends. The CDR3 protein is CASSLAGPPNSPLHF. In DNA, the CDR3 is TGTGCCAGCAGCTTAGCAGGGCCTCCCAATTCACCCCTCCACTTT. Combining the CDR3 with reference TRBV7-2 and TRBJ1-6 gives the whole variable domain GAGVSQSPSNKVTEKGKDVELRCDPISGHTALYWYRQSLGQGLEFLIYFQGNSAPDKSGLPSDRFSAERTGGSVSTLTIQRTQQEDSAVYLCASSLAGPPNSPLHFGNGTRLTVT.

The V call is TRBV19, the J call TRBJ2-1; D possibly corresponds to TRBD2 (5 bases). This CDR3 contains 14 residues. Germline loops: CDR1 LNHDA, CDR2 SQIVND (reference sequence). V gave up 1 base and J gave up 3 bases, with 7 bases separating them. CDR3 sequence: CASSIGGSYNEQFF. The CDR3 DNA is TGTGCCAGTAGTATAGGAGGGAGCTACAATGAGCAGTTCTTC.

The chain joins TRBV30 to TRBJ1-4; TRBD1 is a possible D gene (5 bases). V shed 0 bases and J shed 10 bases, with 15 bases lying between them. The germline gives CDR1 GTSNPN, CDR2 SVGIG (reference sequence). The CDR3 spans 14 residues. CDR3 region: CAWSVLKGFRKLFF. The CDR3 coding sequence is TGTGCCTGGAGTGTACTAAAGGGGTTTCGAAAACTGTTTTTT.

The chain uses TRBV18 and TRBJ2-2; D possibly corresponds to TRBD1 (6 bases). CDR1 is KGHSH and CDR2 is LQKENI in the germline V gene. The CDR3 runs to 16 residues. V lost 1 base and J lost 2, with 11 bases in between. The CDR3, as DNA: TGTGCCAGCTCACCACGGTCGACAGGCAACACCGGGGAGCTGTTTTTT. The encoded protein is CASSPRSTGNTGELFF.

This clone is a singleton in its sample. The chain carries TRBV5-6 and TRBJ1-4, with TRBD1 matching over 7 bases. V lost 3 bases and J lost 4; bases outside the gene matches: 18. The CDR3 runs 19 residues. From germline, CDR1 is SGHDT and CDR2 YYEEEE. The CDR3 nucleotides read TGTGCCAGCAGCTCGTTGAGCCAAGCCTACAGGGGCGTTAATGAAAAACTGTTTTTT. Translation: CASSSLSQAYRGVNEKLFF.

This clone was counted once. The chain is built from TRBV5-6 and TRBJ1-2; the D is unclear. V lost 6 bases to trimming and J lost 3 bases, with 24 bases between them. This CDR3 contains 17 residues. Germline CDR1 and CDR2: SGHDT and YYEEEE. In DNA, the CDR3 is TGTGCCAGCATCTCCGGCGGGCCCCTGGTGGACTACTATGGCTACACCTTC. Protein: CASISGGPLVDYYGYTF.

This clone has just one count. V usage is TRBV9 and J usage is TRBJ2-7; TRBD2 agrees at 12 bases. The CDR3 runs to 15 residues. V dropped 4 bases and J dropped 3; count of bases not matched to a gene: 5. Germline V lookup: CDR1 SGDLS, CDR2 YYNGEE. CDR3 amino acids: CASSKLAGGYYEQYF. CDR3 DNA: TGTGCCAGCAGCAAACTAGCGGGAGGATACTACGAGCAGTACTTC.

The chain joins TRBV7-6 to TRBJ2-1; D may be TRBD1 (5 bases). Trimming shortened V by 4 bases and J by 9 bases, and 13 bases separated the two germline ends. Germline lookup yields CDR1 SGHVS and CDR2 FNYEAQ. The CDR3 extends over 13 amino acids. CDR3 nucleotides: TGTGCCAGCAGCTCCCGACGTAGGGGTGAGCAGTTCTTC. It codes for CASSSRRRGEQFF. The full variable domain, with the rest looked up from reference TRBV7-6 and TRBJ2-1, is GAGVSQSPRYKVTKRGQDVALRCDPISGHVSLYWYRQALGQGPEFLTYFNYEAQQDKSGLPNDRFSAERPEGSISTLTIQRTEQRDSAMYRCASSSRRRGEQFFGPGTRLTVL.

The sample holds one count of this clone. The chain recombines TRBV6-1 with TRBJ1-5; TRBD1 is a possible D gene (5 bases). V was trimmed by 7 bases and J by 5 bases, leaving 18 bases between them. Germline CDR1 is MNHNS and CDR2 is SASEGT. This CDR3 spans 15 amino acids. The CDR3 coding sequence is TGTGCCAGCACCAGAGACAGAGGAGGGGATCAGCCCCAGCATTTT. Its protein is CASTRDRGGDQPQHF.

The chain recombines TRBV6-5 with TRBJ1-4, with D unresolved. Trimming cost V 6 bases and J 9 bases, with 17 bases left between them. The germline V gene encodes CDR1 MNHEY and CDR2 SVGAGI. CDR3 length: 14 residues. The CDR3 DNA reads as TGTGCCAGCAGGCGCTCGTCCCCCCTCCAAAAACTGTTTTTT. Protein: CASRRSSPLQKLFF.

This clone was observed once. This chain's CDR3 is CASSLRFENSPLHF. CDR3 coding DNA: TGCGCCAGCAGCTTGCGGTTTGAGAATTCACCCCTCCACTTT. The chain links TRBV5-1 to TRBJ1-6; D is uncertain. Trimming cost V 1 base and J 7 bases, with 9 bases left between them. The CDR3 has 14 amino acids. From germline, CDR1 is SGHRS and CDR2 YFSETQ.

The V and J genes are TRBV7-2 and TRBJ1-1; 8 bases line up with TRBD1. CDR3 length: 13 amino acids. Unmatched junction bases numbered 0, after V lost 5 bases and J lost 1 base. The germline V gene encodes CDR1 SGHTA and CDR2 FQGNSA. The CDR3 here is CASSTGGNTEAFF. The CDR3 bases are TGTGCCAGCAGCACAGGGGGGAACACTGAAGCTTTCTTT. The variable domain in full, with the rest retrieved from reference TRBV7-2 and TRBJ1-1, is GAGVSQSPSNKVTEKGKDVELRCDPISGHTALYWYRQSLGQGLEFLIYFQGNSAPDKSGLPSDRFSAERTGGSVSTLTIQRTQQEDSAVYLCASSTGGNTEAFFGQGTRLTVV.